This T cell receptor (beta chain) originates from a study of chemoradiotherapy in HPV16-positive cancers. Study-level information: Candidate HPV-specific clones and shared TCR motifs came from two HPV16-positive patients. Study conclusions and caveats: For HPV16-positive patients, expanding HPV-responsive T cells associated with longer recurrence-free survival.

Comment on this clone: The antigen is undetermined.

Libraries were prepared by immunoSEQ multiplex PCR; TCRdb keeps only in-frame clonotypes and omits some of them. The sample shows thousands of clones, around 90% of them seen only once. Sequenced material: tumor tissue, taken from a patient who underwent chemoradiotherapy. The source is a human donor with HPV-associated anogenital cancer.

The CDR3 loop is CASSIAGLGQGYGYTF. The DNA for the CDR3 is TGTGCCAGTAGTATAGCGGGACTCGGACAGGGCTATGGCTACACCTTC. The rearrangement uses TRBV19 and TRBJ1-2, with TRBD1 matching 8 bases. Per germline, CDR1 LNHDA and CDR2 SQIVND (reference sequence). V gave up 1 base and J gave up 4 bases; unmatched junction bases: 8. The CDR3 consists of 16 residues.